Below are 23 T cell receptor beta chains sequenced from a single sample in a study of cytomegalovirus exposure and HLA in healthy donors. PCR used 60 Vbeta primers and 13 Jbeta primers. TCRdb's copy holds only in-frame clones and misses some; the assay was immunoSEQ multiplex PCR. The sample contains approximately 150,000 clones, 76% of which appear only once. Sequenced material: PBMCs. The source is a male donor in good health and CMV-seronegative.

The chain combines TRBV28 with TRBJ1-1, with D possibly being TRBD1 (6 bases). Germline CDR1 and CDR2: MDHEN and SYDVKM. CDR3 length equals 13 residues. Between the trimmed V and J ends, which lost 1 base and 8 bases, there was a span of 11 bases. Here the CDR3 DNA reads TGTGCCAGCAGTTTATATGGACAGCCAGAAGCTTTCTTT. Residues: CASSLYGQPEAFF.

The chain links TRBV29-1 to TRBJ2-5; D is undetermined. The DNA end favors TRBJ2-7, so the J call may be wrong. This CDR3 contains 12 residues. Germline loops: CDR1 SQVTM, CDR2 ANQGSEA. Here the CDR3 reads CSVGVPTYEQYF. For the CDR3, the DNA is TGCAGCGTTGGCGTTCCCACCTACGAGCAGTACTTC.

The rearrangement joins TRBV5-1 to TRBJ2-7, with 8 bases matching TRBD1. CDR1 SGHRS and CDR2 YFSETQ come from the germline V gene. Trimming at V came to 0 bases and at J to 3 bases, leaving 5 bases not matched to a gene. This CDR3 is 15 amino acids long. CDR3: CASSLGTGLVYEQYF. The CDR3 DNA reads as TGCGCCAGCAGCTTGGGGACAGGGTTGGTCTACGAGCAGTACTTC.

Turning to this clone: At one end, the junction sequence differs from germline, possibly due to a read error. V gene TRBV7-9 combines with J gene TRBJ2-6, with TRBD1 as a possible D gene (5 bases). Germline lookup yields CDR1 SEHNR and CDR2 FQNEAQ (reference sequence). The CDR3 length is 19 residues. CDR3 in DNA: TGTGCCAGCAGCTTAGACGGTGGTAGGGCTGGCTCTGGGGCCAACGTCCTGGCTTTC. It specifies CASSLDGGRAGSGANVLAF.

This chain connects TRBV27 to TRBJ2-1; D might be TRBD2 (6 bases). Trimming cost V 5 bases and J 7 bases, with 9 bases left between them. CDR1 is MNHEY, CDR2 SMNVEV, per germline (reference sequence). This CDR3 is built from 12 residues. The CDR3 DNA reads TGTGCCAGCAGTAATAGCGGTAATGAGCAGTTCTTC. It translates to CASSNSGNEQFF.

The chain uses TRBV7-3 and TRBJ2-1, with 9 bases matching TRBD2. This CDR3 contains 16 residues. Germline V lookup: CDR1 SGHTA, CDR2 FQGTGA. Trimming at V came to 5 bases and at J to 6 bases, leaving 11 bases not matched to a gene. This chain's CDR3 is CASSPGGGTSLNEQFF. In nucleotides, the CDR3 is TGTGCCAGCAGCCCCGGAGGTGGGACTAGCCTCAATGAGCAGTTCTTC. The complete variable domain, with remaining parts taken from reference TRBV7-3 and TRBJ2-1, reads GAGVSQTPSNKVTEKGKYVELRCDPISGHTALYWYRQSLGQGPEFLIYFQGTGAADDSGLPNDRFFAVRPEGSVSTLKIQRTERGDSAVYLCASSPGGGTSLNEQFFGPGTRLTVL.

V gene TRBV6-1 combines with J gene TRBJ2-7, with a possible D match to TRBD1 (7 bases). This CDR3 spans 14 amino acids. Germline V gene lookup returns CDR1 MNHNS and CDR2 SASEGT. Between the trimmed V and J ends, which lost 4 bases and 2 bases, there was a span of 12 bases. CDR3 region: CASSVSGGPYEQYF. DNA for the CDR3: TGTGCCAGCAGTGTCTCAGGGGGGCCCTACGAGCAGTACTTC.

The chain uses TRBV27 and TRBJ1-4; 12 nucleotides align to TRBD1. V shed 5 bases and J 10 bases; nucleotides not matched to a gene: 8. The CDR3 covers 15 residues. The germline V gene has CDR1 MNHEY and CDR2 SMNVEV (reference sequence). Here the CDR3 reads CASSPFGTGGGKLFF. The DNA of the CDR3 is TGTGCCAGCAGTCCCTTCGGGACAGGGGGCGGAAAACTGTTTTTT.

CDR3 sequence: CASRGQGRGEQYF. As DNA, the CDR3 is TGTGCCAGCAGGGGACAGGGGAGAGGTGAGCAGTACTTC. The chain combines TRBV2 with TRBJ2-7, with TRBD1 matching over 10 bases. J gave up 7 bases and V 6 bases, and 6 bases lay outside the gene matches. The CDR3 is made up of 13 amino acids. Germline CDR1 is SNHLY and CDR2 is FYNNEI.

The rearrangement links TRBV2 to TRBJ1-1, with D possibly matching TRBD1 (6 bases). From germline, CDR1 is SNHLY and CDR2 FYNNEI. V was pared by 6 bases and J by 0 bases, with 17 bases between. The CDR3 runs 16 residues. CDR3 sequence reads: CASRDRRGPLNTEAFF. The CDR3 DNA reads TGTGCCAGCAGGGACCGCAGGGGTCCCCTGAACACTGAAGCTTTCTTT.

This clone was counted once. The chain recombines TRBV4-3 with TRBJ2-1, with TRBD2 matching over 15 bases. The ends lost 0 bases at V and 0 bases at J; junction bases unmatched: 3. Looked up from germline, CDR1 is LGHNA and CDR2 is YSLEER. The CDR3 runs to 19 residues. CDR3: CASSQERTSGRASYNEQFF. The CDR3 DNA is TGCGCCAGCAGCCAAGAGAGGACTAGCGGGAGGGCCTCCTACAATGAGCAGTTCTTC.

The CDR3 bases are TGCGCCAGCAGCTTACAACAGGGGGCGGACACTGAAGCTTTCTTT. Translation gives CASSLQQGADTEAFF. V is TRBV5-1 and J is TRBJ1-1; TRBD1 matches at 9 bases. V was clipped by 2 bases and J by 3 bases; unmatched bases: 5. CDR1 is SGHRS and CDR2 is YFSETQ in the germline V gene. The CDR3 is 15 residues long.

This clone has just a few counts. The chain carries TRBV11-3 and TRBJ2-1; 8 bases map to TRBD1. J gave up 2 bases and V 3 bases, and 9 bases lay outside the gene matches. Germline values: CDR1 SGHNT, CDR2 YENEEA. CDR3 length: 17 amino acids. In DNA, the CDR3 is TGTGCCAGCAGCTTTCAAAGCCGGGACAGGCCCTACAATGAGCAGTTCTTC. Protein product: CASSFQSRDRPYNEQFF.

This clone was found a few times. The chain links TRBV7-8 to TRBJ2-7, with 8 bases aligning to TRBD2. CDR3 length: 15 residues. Germline values: CDR1 SGHVS, CDR2 FQNEAQ. Trimming at V came to 1 base and at J to 2 bases, leaving 4 bases not matched to a gene. The CDR3 sequence is CASSLEGGRTYEQYF. CDR3 in DNA: TGTGCCAGCAGCTTAGAGGGCGGGAGGACCTACGAGCAGTACTTC.

This clone was counted a few times. CDR3 coding DNA: TGCGCCAGCAGCTTTAGAGGAAATCAGCCCCAGCATTTT. Translated, it gives CASSFRGNQPQHF. The chain is built from TRBV5-1 and TRBJ1-5; D ambiguous. CDR3 length: 13 residues. Trimming removed 2 bases at V and 4 bases at J, with 7 bases between. CDR1 and CDR2 (germline): SGHRS, YFSETQ.

CDR3 sequence reads: CATSRDPSSGSYEQYF. In nucleotides, the CDR3 is TGTGCCACCAGCAGAGATCCCAGCTCGGGATCCTACGAGCAGTACTTC. The V gene is TRBV15, the J gene TRBJ2-7; tentative D call: TRBD2 (5 bases). CDR3 length equals 16 residues. The germline V and J ends were trimmed by 0 bases and 1 base, with 13 bases remaining between them. Per germline, CDR1 LNHNV and CDR2 YYDKDF (reference sequence).

Notes on this clone: One junction end disagrees with the germline gene, perhaps due to a read error. The V call is TRBV2, the J call TRBJ2-7, with a possible D match to TRBD1 (5 bases). The CDR3 totals 11 residues. In germline, CDR1 is SNHLY, CDR2 FYNNEI. CDR3 amino acids: CASSEGGPRDF. The CDR3 nucleotides are TGTGCCAGCAGTGAAGGGGGCCCTCGGGACTTC.

The chain employs TRBV29-1 and TRBJ2-1; D not certain. Trimming cost V 0 bases and J 5 bases, with 17 bases left between them. The CDR3 runs to 16 residues. Looked up from germline, CDR1 is SQVTM and CDR2 is ANQGSEA. CDR3 in amino acids: CSVEEYRRPPNNEQFF. The CDR3 coding sequence is TGCAGCGTTGAAGAGTATCGCAGGCCTCCCAACAATGAGCAGTTCTTC.

The chain combines TRBV29-1 with TRBJ2-2; possible D gene TRBD2, 7 bases. The V end was cut by 3 bases, the J end by 4 bases, with 9 bases between. The CDR3 loop spans 13 amino acids. CDR1 and CDR2 from the germline V gene are SQVTM and ANQGSEA. The DNA for the CDR3 is TGCAGCGTTGATGCGGGGGCCACCGGGGAGCTGTTTTTT. This gives the protein CSVDAGATGELFF.

This clone is a singleton in its sample. V usage is TRBV5-1 and J usage is TRBJ2-5; 9 bases agree with TRBD1. CDR1 is SGHRS and CDR2 is YFSETQ in the germline V gene. J was trimmed by 5 bases and V by 0 bases; bases with no gene match: 2. This CDR3 has 14 amino acids. The CDR3 DNA reads TGCGCCAGCAGCTTGGCCGGGACAGGGGAGACCCAGTACTTC. Amino acids: CASSLAGTGETQYF.

The chain combines TRBV30 with TRBJ1-5, with a weak D call TRBD1 (6 bases). The germline gives CDR1 GTSNPN, CDR2 SVGIG (reference sequence). The CDR3 has 15 residues. V was pared by 2 bases and J by 2 bases, with 13 bases between. The CDR3: CAWSSNRARNQPQHF. CDR3 bases: TGTGCCTGGAGTTCGAACAGGGCTCGCAATCAGCCCCAGCATTTT. Based on the CDR3 plus reference TRBV30 and TRBJ1-5, the full variable domain is SQTIHQWPATLVQPVGSPLSLECTVEGTSNPNLYWYRQAAGRGLQLLFYSVGIGQISSEVPQNLSASRPQDRQFILSSKKLLLSDSGFYLCAWSSNRARNQPQHFGDGTRLSIL.

This clone was recorded only once. The V and J genes are TRBV7-2 and TRBJ1-5, with D uncertain. This CDR3 region has 13 residues. Trimming took off 5 bases at V and 6 bases at J, with 11 bases between the two ends. Germline V gene lookup returns CDR1 SGHTA and CDR2 FQGNSA. CDR3 amino acids: CASSVVTSQPQHF. For the CDR3, the DNA is TGTGCCAGCAGCGTGGTGACTTCTCAGCCCCAGCATTTT.

DNA for the CDR3: TGTGCCAGCAGCTTAGATAACCCCGTCTCGTACTACCGGGCTTTCTTT. Translated: CASSLDNPVSYYRAFF. This chain uses TRBV11-2 with TRBJ1-1; D gene ambiguous. Germline V CDR1 and CDR2: SGHAT, FQNNGV. The CDR3 loop spans 16 amino acids. Trimming took off 0 bases at V and 11 bases at J, with 22 bases between the two ends.